The source of this TCR beta chain is a study of Tregs in tolerant kidney transplant recipients. General study points: Biological reproducibility was not directly addressed in this study.

Notes on this clone: The antigen remains undetermined.

Assay: immunoSEQ multiplex PCR; the TCRdb copy retains only in-frame clones and omits some. Of about 21,000 clones listed, 65% to 85% are singletons. Related graft donors supplied nonmyeloablative bone marrow transplants, and mixed chimerism was transient. CDR1 MNHEY and CDR2 SVGAGI come from the germline V gene. There are 13 residues in the CDR3. Trimming removed 3 bases from V and 6 bases from J, with 11 bases in between. The rearrangement links TRBV6-5 to TRBJ1-2; TRBD1 might be the D (6 bases). This receptor was obtained from a human patient who received a combined kidney and bone marrow transplant. The graft donor may have given rise to some T cells. Sequenced material: CD8+ T cells from blood (PBMCs), taken 6 months after the transplant. The CDR3 DNA reads as TGTGCCAGCAGTTATACAGGGCTCAATGGCTACACCTTC. Translated: CASSYTGLNGYTF.